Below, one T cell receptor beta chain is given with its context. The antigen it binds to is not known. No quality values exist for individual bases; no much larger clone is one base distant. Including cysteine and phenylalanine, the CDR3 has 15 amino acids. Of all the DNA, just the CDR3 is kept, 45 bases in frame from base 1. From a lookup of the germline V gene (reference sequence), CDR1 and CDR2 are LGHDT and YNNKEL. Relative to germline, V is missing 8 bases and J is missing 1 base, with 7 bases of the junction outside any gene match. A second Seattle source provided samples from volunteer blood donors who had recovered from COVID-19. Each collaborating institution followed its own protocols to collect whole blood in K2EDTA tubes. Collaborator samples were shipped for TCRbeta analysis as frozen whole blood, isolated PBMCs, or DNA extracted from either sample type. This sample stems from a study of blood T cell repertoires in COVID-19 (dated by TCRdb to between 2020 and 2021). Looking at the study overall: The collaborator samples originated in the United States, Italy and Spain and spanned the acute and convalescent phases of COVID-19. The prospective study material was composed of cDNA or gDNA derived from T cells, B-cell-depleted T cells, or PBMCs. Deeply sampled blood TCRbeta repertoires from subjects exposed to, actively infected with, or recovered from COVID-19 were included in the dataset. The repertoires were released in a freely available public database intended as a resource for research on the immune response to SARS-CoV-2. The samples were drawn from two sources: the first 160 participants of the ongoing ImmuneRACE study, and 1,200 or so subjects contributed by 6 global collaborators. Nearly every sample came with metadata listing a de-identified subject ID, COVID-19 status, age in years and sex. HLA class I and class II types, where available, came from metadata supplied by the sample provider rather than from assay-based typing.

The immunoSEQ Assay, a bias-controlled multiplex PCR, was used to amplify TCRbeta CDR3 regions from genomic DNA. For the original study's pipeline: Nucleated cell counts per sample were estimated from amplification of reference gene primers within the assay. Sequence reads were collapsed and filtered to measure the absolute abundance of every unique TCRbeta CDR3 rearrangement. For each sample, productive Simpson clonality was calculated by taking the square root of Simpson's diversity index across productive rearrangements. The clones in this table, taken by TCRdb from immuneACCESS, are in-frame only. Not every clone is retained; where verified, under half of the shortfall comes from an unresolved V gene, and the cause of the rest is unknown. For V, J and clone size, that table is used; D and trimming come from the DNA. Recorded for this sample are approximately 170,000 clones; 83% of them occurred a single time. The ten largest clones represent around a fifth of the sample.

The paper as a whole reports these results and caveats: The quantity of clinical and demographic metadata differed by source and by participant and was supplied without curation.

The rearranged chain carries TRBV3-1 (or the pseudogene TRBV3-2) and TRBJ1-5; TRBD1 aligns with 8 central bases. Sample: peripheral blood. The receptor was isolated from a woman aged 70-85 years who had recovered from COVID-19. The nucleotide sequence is TGTGCCAGCCGTCAGGGGGCGCGGAGCAATCAGCCCCAGCATTTT. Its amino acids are CASRQGARSNQPQHF.